This TCR beta chain was found in a study of blood T cell repertoires in COVID-19. The V end lost 1 base, the J end lost 6 bases, and 6 bases lay between the germline ends. The germline V gene has CDR1 KGHSH and CDR2 LQKENI. The length of the CDR3 is 13 residues. Authors' analysis steps: Reference gene primers were amplified, and this amplification served to estimate nucleated cell counts. Profiled with immunoSEQ multiplex PCR; TCRdb holds only in-frame clones, not every one. That table gives V, J and clone size, and the DNA gave D and trimming. The sample shows 120,000 to 150,000 clones, roughly 82% of them seen only once.

The sequenced sample was peripheral blood. V gene TRBV18 combines with J gene TRBJ1-4, with TRBD1 as a possible D gene (5 bases). The sequence came from a human donor in a cohort sampled during active COVID-19. The CDR3 reads CASSPRGDEKLFF. The CDR3 coding sequence is TGTGCCAGCTCACCACGGGGGGATGAAAAACTGTTTTTT.